The next 19 T cell receptor beta chains were all read from a single sample in a study of regulatory T cells in long-lasting Graves disease. iRepertoire HTBI primers and Arm-PCR of CDR3 regions built TCR beta libraries. TCRdb re-analysed the multiplex PCR reads in MiXCR, keeping a single row per CDR3 protein. The repertoire holds roughly 500,000 distinct CDR3 sequences, with approximately 12% as singletons. The time point was: newly diagnosed GD, antithyroid drugs for less than 3 months. The authors made the TCR library using RNA they extracted from PBMCs. The same specimen was also included in a second study, on T cells in Graves' hyperthyroidism and ophthalmopathy.

Sequences were derived from peripheral blood mononuclear cells (PBMCs), sampled at new diagnosis, from a patient treated with antithyroid drugs. Receptor source: a woman between 25 and 40 years old with Graves disease.

This clonotype was observed at least ten times. The V gene is TRBV7-9, the J gene TRBJ1-1; D gene uncertain. Looked up from germline, CDR1 is SEHNR and CDR2 is FQNEAQ (reference sequence). The V gene lost 1 base and the J gene lost 1 base, with 16 bases spanning the gap. The CDR3 consists of 17 residues. The DNA of the CDR3 is TGTGCCAGCAGCTTAGTCCAATATCAGTGGGAGAACACTGAAGCTTTCTTT. It codes for CASSLVQYQWENTEAFF.

The sample holds many counts of this clonotype. CDR3 region: CASSQVGLAGVEQYF. Written as DNA, the CDR3 is TGTGCCAGCAGCCAAGTTGGACTAGCGGGAGTCGAGCAGTACTTC. The genes are TRBV14 and TRBJ2-7, with 13 bases matching TRBD2. Losses at the gene ends were 1 base for V and 6 bases for J; bases not matched to a gene: 3. The CDR3 contains 15 residues. The germline gives CDR1 SGHDN, CDR2 FVKESK.

This clonotype was seen repeatedly, ten times or more. The chain joins TRBV28 to TRBJ1-2; 9 bases are a match to TRBD1. Germline lookup yields CDR1 MDHEN and CDR2 SYDVKM. The V segment lost 2 bases and the J segment 8 bases; nucleotides outside the gene matches: 6. The CDR3 consists of 14 residues. CDR3 protein: CASSLRDRVTGYTF. CDR3 sequence (DNA): TGTGCCAGCAGTTTACGGGACAGGGTGACAGGCTACACCTTC.

In its sample, this clonotype was seen many times. This chain uses TRBV7-9 with TRBJ1-2; D remains unclear. CDR3 length: 13 residues. Trimming took off 7 bases at V and 3 bases at J, with 12 bases between the two ends. CDR1 and CDR2 (germline): SEHNR, FQNEAQ (reference sequence). CDR3 nucleotides: TGTGCCAGCAACCCGGGGATCGACTATGGCTACACCTTC. This codes for CASNPGIDYGYTF.

This clonotype has ten or more counts. The chain combines TRBV12-3 or TRBV12-4 with TRBJ2-5, with D perhaps assigned TRBD1 or TRBD2 (5 bases each). V gave up 5 bases and J gave up 6 bases, with 22 bases separating them. This CDR3 contains 16 residues. As DNA, the CDR3 is TGTGCCAGCAGTAAATACCCCCGGGACCCGGGGCAGACCCAGTACTTC. Translating gives CASSKYPRDPGQTQYF.

The V gene is TRBV18, the J gene TRBJ1-1; D remains unclear. This CDR3 is 17 amino acids long. The germline V and J ends were trimmed by 6 bases and 2 bases, with 22 bases remaining between them. Germline-derived CDR1 and CDR2 are KGHSH and LQKENI. CDR3 protein: CASSLQAWPEKNTEAFF. DNA of the CDR3: TGTGCCAGCTCCCTCCAAGCCTGGCCAGAGAAAAACACTGAAGCTTTCTTT. The whole variable domain, filled in from reference TRBV18 and TRBJ1-1, reads NAGVMQNPRHLVRRRGQEARLRCSPMKGHSHVYWYRQLPEEGLKFMVYLQKENIIDESGMPKERFSAEFPKEGPSILRIQQVVRGDSAAYFCASSLQAWPEKNTEAFFGQGTRLTVV.

This clonotype has ten or more counts. The V and J genes are TRBV2 and TRBJ2-7; TRBD2 aligns across 8 bases. CDR3 length equals 14 residues. Trimming removed 6 bases from V and 2 bases from J; junction bases left unmatched: 6. CDR1 and CDR2 from the germline V gene are SNHLY and FYNNEI. The CDR3 is CASRAGTSTYEQYF. CDR3 nucleotide sequence: TGTGCCAGCAGGGCCGGGACTAGTACCTACGAGCAGTACTTC. Looking up the rest from reference TRBV2 and TRBJ2-7 gives the full variable domain: EPEVTQTPSHQVTQMGQEVILRCVPISNHLYFYWYRQILGQKVEFLVSFYNNEISEKSEIFDDQFSVERPDGSNFTLKIRSTKLEDSAMYFCASRAGTSTYEQYFGPGTRLTVT.

This clonotype appeared a few times. The chain is built from TRBV28 and TRBJ2-7, with D uncertain. With 2 bases removed from V and 0 bases from J, the gap between germline ends came to 11 bases. The CDR3 extends over 15 amino acids. Germline V CDR1 and CDR2: MDHEN, SYDVKM. Here the CDR3 reads CASSLISSYSYEQYF. DNA for the CDR3: TGTGCCAGCAGTTTAATTAGCAGTTACTCCTACGAGCAGTACTTC.

This clonotype was recorded at least ten times. The V call is TRBV7-2, the J call TRBJ1-1; D remains ambiguous. In germline, CDR1 is SGHTA, CDR2 FQGNSA. This CDR3 is 14 amino acids long. Trimming took off 1 base at V and 0 bases at J, with 6 bases between the two ends. DNA of the CDR3: TGTGCCAGCAGCTTAGGGGATTTGAACACTGAAGCTTTCTTT. Translation: CASSLGDLNTEAFF.

This clonotype was found many times. This chain uses TRBV7-2 with TRBJ2-3, with D uncertain. V was trimmed by 0 bases and J by 6 bases, leaving 7 bases between them. The V gene's germline CDR1 is SGHTA and CDR2 FQGNSA. This CDR3 spans 13 amino acids. CDR3: CASSLALRDTQYF. The CDR3 DNA reads as TGTGCCAGCAGCTTAGCACTAAGGGATACGCAGTATTTT.

This clonotype was counted ten times or more. This chain joins TRBV18 and TRBJ1-5; D gene ambiguous. Germline CDR1 KGHSH, CDR2 LQKENI. V lost 4 bases, J lost 5 bases, and 15 bases lay in between. This CDR3 is 15 amino acids long. Here the CDR3 DNA reads TGTGCCAGCTCACTCTCTGGCGGCAGAGATCAGCCCCAGCATTTT. Encoded protein: CASSLSGGRDQPQHF.

This clonotype was detected many times. CDR3 sequence reads: CSARKQGGTEAFF. The CDR3 DNA reads TGCAGTGCTAGAAAGCAGGGGGGCACTGAAGCTTTCTTT. The chain joins TRBV20-1 to TRBJ1-1, with 7 bases matching TRBD1. The CDR3 consists of 13 residues. Trimming took 2 bases from V and 4 from J; bases not matched to a gene: 4. Germline values: CDR1 DFQATT, CDR2 SNEGSKA (reference sequence).

In its sample, this clonotype was seen many times. The J gene is TRBJ1-1, the V gene TRBV12-5, with 9 nucleotides matching TRBD1. The CDR3 is 14 amino acids. Trimming cost V 6 bases and J 4 bases; bases outside gene matches: 6. Germline values: CDR1 LGHNT, CDR2 FRNRAP. For the CDR3, the DNA is TGTGCTAGTGGCCGCGGGACAGGGTTCACTGAAGCTTTCTTT. Amino acid sequence: CASGRGTGFTEAFF.

The chain is built from TRBV28 and TRBJ1-2; 10 nucleotides align to TRBD1. This CDR3 spans 14 amino acids. Germline values: CDR1 MDHEN, CDR2 SYDVKM. The J segment lost 10 bases and the V segment lost 3 bases, leaving 8 bases of the junction unmatched. The CDR3 DNA follows: TGTGCCAGCAGTTTTGGGGGGACAGGGGCCCTCTACACCTTC. It specifies CASSFGGTGALYTF.

This clonotype was observed at least ten times. This chain joins TRBV19 and TRBJ2-5; D unresolved. The CDR3 has 12 residues. V gave up 6 bases and J gave up 7 bases, with 12 bases separating them. CDR1 LNHDA and CDR2 SQIVND come from the germline V gene (reference sequence). The CDR3, as DNA: TGTGCCAGTAGAGGGATCGACGGGACCCAGTACTTC. It encodes CASRGIDGTQYF.

The J gene is TRBJ1-5, the V gene TRBV4-1, with TRBD1 as a possible D gene (6 bases). The CDR3 has 19 residues. V dropped 0 bases and J dropped 5 bases, with 23 bases sitting between them. Per germline, CDR1 MGHRA and CDR2 YSYEKL. CDR3 region: CASSQDAAGASIFDQPQHF. CDR3 bases: TGCGCCAGCAGCCAAGATGCGGCAGGGGCCTCAATATTCGATCAGCCCCAGCATTTT.

The rearrangement uses TRBV7-8 and TRBJ2-7; D could derive from TRBD1 or TRBD2 (5 bases each). Germline V gene data show CDR1 as SGHVS and CDR2 as FQNEAQ. V was trimmed by 2 bases and J by 5 bases, leaving 19 bases between them. The CDR3 is 16 residues long. The CDR3 protein is CASSLLGRGQGDEQYF. The CDR3 DNA sequence: TGTGCCAGCAGCTTATTGGGTAGAGGGCAGGGCGACGAGCAGTACTTC.

This clonotype was recorded at least ten times. As DNA, the CDR3 is TGTGCCAGCAGCGTGGGACAGGGGGCGAATGAGCAGTTCTTC. Translation gives CASSVGQGANEQFF. The V gene is TRBV9, the J gene TRBJ2-1, with 12 bases that match TRBD1. This CDR3 has 14 amino acids. V shed 2 bases, J shed 7 bases, and the junction held 1 base outside the gene matches. Germline CDR1 is SGDLS and CDR2 is YYNGEE.

This clonotype was counted ten times or more. The chain recombines TRBV11-2 with TRBJ2-7; 7 nucleotides align to TRBD1. J gave up 1 base and V 0 bases, and 3 bases lay outside the gene matches. The V gene's germline CDR1 is SGHAT and CDR2 FQNNGV. CDR3 size: 15 residues. The CDR3 here is CASSLETGMSYEQYF. The CDR3 DNA reads as TGTGCCAGCAGCTTAGAGACAGGGATGTCCTACGAGCAGTACTTC.